The rows below give T cell receptor beta chains drawn from one sample of a study of PD-1 blockade in classical Hodgkin lymphoma. Method: immunoSEQ multiplex PCR; TCRdb's copy keeps in-frame clones and lacks some. The profile shows about 40,000 clones, approximately 80% of them singletons. The sample consisted of peripheral blood mononuclear cells (PBMCs), taken at baseline. The receptor source for this set is a human donor with classical Hodgkin lymphoma. CDR3s include the opening cysteine and the closing phenylalanine or tryptophan. D genes are given only for firm matches. The size field is filled for only some rows; it gives once, few, many or a size class.

- | TRBJ2-7 | TRBV9 | TRBD2 | TGTGCCAGCAGCCCAGAAGGGACTAGCTCCGACGAGCAGTACTTC | CASSPEGTSSDEQYF
- | TRBJ2-3 | TRBV7-6 | - | TGTGCCAGCAGCTTAAAAGCTAGCGTGGCGGCAGATACGCAGTATTTT | CASSLKASVAADTQYF
- | TRBJ2-7 | TRBV27 | - | TGTGCCAGCAGTCCCCCCGGCTACGAGCAGTACTTC | CASSPPGYEQYF
few | TRBJ2-3 | TRBV11-3 | TRBD1 | TGTGCCAGCAGCCCCTCCTTACCTGGACAGGACACAGATACGCAGTATTTT | CASSPSLPGQDTDTQYF
- | TRBJ2-2 | TRBV7-9 | TRBD1 | TGTGCCAGCAGCTGGTTGTTACAGGGGGCCGGGGAGCTGTTTTTT | CASSWLLQGAGELFF
- | TRBJ1-2 | TRBV4-1 | - | TGCGCCAGCAGCCAAGAGGCGGGAGATAACTATGGCTACACCTTC | CASSQEAGDNYGYTF
once | TRBJ1-2 | TRBV5-4 | TRBD1 | TGTGCCAGCAGCTCAGCGGGACAGGCGGACTATGGCTACACCTTC | CASSSAGQADYGYTF
- | TRBJ2-7 | TRBV7-2 | - | TGTGCCAGCAGCCAATTCGTGGGCTACGAGCAGTACTTC | CASSQFVGYEQYF
few | TRBJ1-1 | TRBV30 | - | TGTGCCTGGAGCCTGCGACCTGAAGCTTTCTTT | CAWSLRPEAFF
few | TRBJ2-1 | TRBV4-1 | TRBD2 | TGCGCCAGCAGCCAAGAGGTGGGACTATCTTTTGAGCAGTTCTTC | CASSQEVGLSFEQFF
few | TRBJ2-7 | TRBV6-1 | - | TGTGCCAGCAGTGAAGCCTCGCCCTACGAGCAGTACTTC | CASSEASPYEQYF
- | TRBJ2-1 | TRBV18 | TRBD2 | TGTGCCAGCTCACCGGGACTAGCGGGAGACAATGAGCAGTTCTTC | CASSPGLAGDNEQFF
- | TRBJ1-5 | TRBV27 | TRBD1 | TGTGCCAGCAGTCCCTACCTTACAGGGGACGAGGACGCTGATAGCAATCAGCCCCAGCATTTT | CASSPYLTGDEDADSNQPQHF
many | TRBJ1-1 | TRBV27 | - | TGTGCCAGCAGCCGAAAAAGCGGGGGAGTAGCCGAAGCTTTCTTT | CASSRKSGGVAEAFF
- | TRBJ1-4 | TRBV10-3 | - | TGTGCCATCAACCGAAATCGGGATGAAAAACTGTTTTTT | CAINRNRDEKLFF
- | TRBJ2-6 | TRBV7-9 | TRBD1 | TGTGCCAGCAGCATTGGGACAGGTTTTCTCTCTGGGGCCAACGTCCTGACTTTC | CASSIGTGFLSGANVLTF
- | TRBJ1-1 | TRBV7-2 | - | TGTGCCAGCAGCTTCGGGGGAACAGCTGAAGCTTTCTTT | CASSFGGTAEAFF
few | TRBJ2-1 | TRBV5-1 | - | TGCGCCAGCAGCTTGGACCCCGGGACTGAGCAGTTCTTC | CASSLDPGTEQFF
- | TRBJ2-7 | TRBV7-6 | - | TGTGCCAGCAGCTTCACTAGAGGGGATTACGAGCAGTACTTC | CASSFTRGDYEQYF
- | TRBJ2-3 | TRBV28 | TRBD2 | TGTGCCAGCAGCTTTGGACTAGCGGGCCAGTATTTT | CASSFGLAGQYF
- | TRBJ2-1 | TRBV6-5 | TRBD2 | TGTGCCAGCAGCAGACTAGCGGGAGTCTACAATGAGCAGTTCTTC | CASSRLAGVYNEQFF
- | TRBJ2-1 | TRBV10-2 | - | TGCGCCAGCAATGGGAGGGGGAGTTCCTACAATGAGCAGTTCTTC | CASNGRGSSYNEQFF
once | TRBJ2-3 | TRBV5-8 | TRBD2 | TGTGCCAGCAGCTTGGCCCGGGCTAGCGGCCACACAGATACGCAGTATTTT | CASSLARASGHTDTQYF
- | TRBJ1-2 | TRBV28 | - | TGTGCCAGCAGTTTAGCAGGAGGGAGTGGCTACACCTTC | CASSLAGGSGYTF
once | TRBJ2-3 | TRBV4-1 | TRBD2 | TGCGCCAGCAGCCAGAGCCTACTAGCGGGAGATGTAGATACGCAGTATTTT | CASSQSLLAGDVDTQYF
- | TRBJ2-4 | TRBV6-1 | - | TGTGCCAGCAGTGAAGCGGAAAGGGGGACTAACAACATTCAGTACTTC | CASSEAERGTNNIQYF
- | TRBJ2-7 | TRBV28 | TRBD1 | TGTGCCAGCAGTTCCCCCGGGACAGTGAACTACGAGCAGTACTTC | CASSSPGTVNYEQYF
- | TRBJ1-1 | TRBV10-2 | - | TGCGCCAGCAGTGACCCAGGGTTTGCAGCTTTCTTT | CASSDPGFAAFF
- | TRBJ2-1 | TRBV27 | TRBD1 | TGTGCCACCTCTTCCGGGACAGGTTCGACCTGGGAGCAGTTCTTC | CATSSGTGSTWEQFF
- | TRBJ2-1 | TRBV11-2 | - | TGTGCCAGCAACCCCCAGGCACGGACGATGAATGAGCAGTTCTTC | CASNPQARTMNEQFF
few | TRBJ2-7 | TRBV11-3 | - | TGTGCCAGCAGCTTTGACAGCGACGAGCAGTACTTC | CASSFDSDEQYF
- | TRBJ2-7 | TRBV7-2 | - | TGTGCCAGCAGCTTAGAGTTGGGCCTCCTCTCCTACGAGCAGTACTTC | CASSLELGLLSYEQYF
few | TRBJ2-7 | TRBV5-1 | TRBD2 | TGCGCCAGCAGCTTGGAGGGACTAGCCTACGAGCAGTACTTC | CASSLEGLAYEQYF
- | TRBJ2-7 | TRBV7-6 | - | TGTGCCAGCAGCCGCTCCCCCGGTTTAAGTGGGTGGTACGAGCAGTACTTC | CASSRSPGLSGWYEQYF
- | TRBJ2-1 | TRBV11-2 | - | TGTGCCAGCAGCTTAGTTAGGGTAAGGGGCTCCTACAATGAGCAGTTCTTC | CASSLVRVRGSYNEQFF
- | TRBJ2-7 | TRBV11-2 | - | TGTGCCAGCAGCTTAGAGACGGGATGGTCCTACGAGCAGTACTTC | CASSLETGWSYEQYF
- | TRBJ2-2 | TRBV19 | - | TGTGCCAGTAGTATAGTTAGTGGGACCGGGGAGCTGTTTTTT | CASSIVSGTGELFF
once | TRBJ2-5 | TRBV9 | TRBD2 | TGTGCCAGCAGCGTAGGTGGACTAGCCGAGACCCAGTACTTC | CASSVGGLAETQYF
- | TRBJ2-7 | TRBV7-2 | TRBD2 | TGTGCCAGCAGCTGGGGACTAGCGGGAGTTAACGAGCAGTACTTC | CASSWGLAGVNEQYF
once | TRBJ1-3 | TRBV7-2 | - | TGTGCCAGCAGCTTAGAACTAGCAGGGGTCAGTGGAAACACCATATATTTT | CASSLELAGVSGNTIYF
once | TRBJ2-3 | TRBV5-4 | - | TGTGCCAGCAGACCGGAGCCTCTAACCGATACGCAGTATTTT | CASRPEPLTDTQYF
once | TRBJ2-7 | TRBV11-3 | - | TGTGCCAGCAGCGACCGGAGGGGAGGCTACGAGCAGTACTTC | CASSDRRGGYEQYF
- | TRBJ2-1 | TRBV6-1 | - | TGTGCCAGCGCATCCAATGAGCAGTTCTTC | CASASNEQFF
once | TRBJ2-2 | TRBV5-6 | - | TGTGCCGGCAGCTTGGAGGGACAGTGGAACACCGGGGAGCTGTTTTTT | CAGSLEGQWNTGELFF
- | TRBJ2-1 | TRBV7-9 | TRBD2 | TGTGCCAGCAGCTCGACTAGCGGTAGAAACAATGAGCAGTTCTTC | CASSSTSGRNNEQFF
few | TRBJ2-5 | TRBV5-6 | TRBD2 | TGTGCCAGCAGCTCGGTGGCTAGCGGGAGGGAGACCCAGTACTTC | CASSSVASGRETQYF
once | TRBJ2-3 | TRBV2 | TRBD2 | TGTGCCAGCTTGGGCGGGAGGACAGATACGCAGTATTTT | CASLGGRTDTQYF
- | TRBJ2-1 | TRBV6-5 | TRBD2 | TGTGCCAGCAGTTGGACTAGCACCGGTGAGCAGTTCTTC | CASSWTSTGEQFF
- | TRBJ2-7 | TRBV19 | TRBD1 | TGTGCCAGTAGCCTGGGACAGGGTTCCTACGAGCAGTACTTC | CASSLGQGSYEQYF